This T cell receptor (beta chain) was identified in a study of blood T cell repertoires in COVID-19. Per the authors' pipeline: Amplification with reference gene primers provided the estimates of nucleated cell counts. Generated by immunoSEQ multiplex PCR, the TCRdb table keeps only in-frame clones and is missing some. Clone size and the V and J calls come from that table; the DNA yielded D and trimming. The sample consists of over 150,000 clones, more than 75% of them appearing once. This CDR3 comprises 14 residues. Trimming pared 4 bases from V and 6 bases from J, leaving 16 bases between. Looked up from germline, CDR1 is SEHNR and CDR2 is FQNEAQ (reference sequence).

The sample consisted of PBMCs or T cells enriched from blood (not recorded which). The chain uses TRBV7-9 and TRBJ2-7; maybe TRBD2 (5 bases). The clonotype originates from a woman in her forties or fifties who had recovered from COVID-19. CDR3 sequence reads: CASSSGWVGGEQYF. CDR3 in DNA: TGTGCCAGCAGCTCGGGGTGGGTCGGCGGCGAGCAGTACTTC.